One and the same sample provided the 4 T cell receptor beta chains below, sequenced in a study of identical twins. Each CDR3 protein gets one entry after TCRdb re-called the 5' RACE reads with MiXCR. The sample holds about 570,000 distinct CDR3 sequences, 7.5% to 10% seen once. This sample was also put to use in a study of yellow fever vaccine responses in identical twins.

Sequencing was done on a sample of PBMCs. Receptors originate from a woman aged 18-30 years in good health.

This clonotype turned up a few times. The gene calls are TRBV12-3 or TRBV12-4 and TRBJ1-4; a possible D gene is TRBD1 (5 bases). The germline V and J ends were trimmed by 4 bases and 4 bases, with 10 bases remaining between them. The CDR3 contains 14 residues. CDR3 residues: CASSSGLINEKLFF. CDR3 nucleotides: TGTGCCAGCAGTTCGGGACTGATTAATGAAAAACTGTTTTTT.

This clonotype was seen at least ten times. The chain uses TRBV5-1 and TRBJ2-1; TRBD1 might be the D (5 bases). The CDR3 length is 14 residues. V lost 2 bases and J lost 5, with 11 bases in between. Germline CDR1 is SGHRS and CDR2 is YFSETQ. The CDR3 spells CASSLDSNNNEQFF. The CDR3 DNA is TGCGCCAGCAGCTTAGACAGTAATAACAATGAGCAGTTCTTC. The whole variable domain, remainder taken from reference TRBV5-1 and TRBJ2-1, is KAGVTQTPRYLIKTRGQQVTLSCSPISGHRSVSWYQQTPGQGLQFLFEYFSETQRNKGNFPGRFSGRQFSNSRSEMNVSTLELGDSALYLCASSLDSNNNEQFFGPGTRLTVL.

The rearrangement uses TRBV7-6 and TRBJ1-4; no clear D gene. V was clipped by 2 bases and J by 2 bases, with 12 bases between them. The CDR3 length is 16 residues. The germline V gene has CDR1 SGHVS and CDR2 FNYEAQ. The CDR3 loop is CASSLRGRTTNEKLFF. The CDR3, as DNA: TGTGCCAGCAGCTTAAGAGGGAGGACGACTAATGAAAAACTGTTTTTT.

This clonotype was found a few times. The chain recombines TRBV25-1 with TRBJ1-1; 8 nucleotides match TRBD1. CDR1 and CDR2 (germline): MGHDK, SYGVNS. Losses at the gene ends were 7 bases for V and 8 bases for J; bases not matched to a gene: 9. This CDR3 is 13 amino acids long. The CDR3 loop reads CASTLGQGREAFF. The CDR3 DNA is TGTGCCAGCACTTTAGGACAGGGAAGGGAAGCTTTCTTT.